The 10 T cell receptor beta chains below come from one sample, sequenced in a study of blood T cells in healthy people across ages (dated by TCRdb to the mid-2010s). Library prep was done by 5' RACE. Instrument on record: Illumina HiSeq 2500. The second PCR ran for about 7 to 11 cycles and used a J-beta primer mix along with a sample-barcoded 5' primer. TCRdb reanalyzed the raw reads on its own, using fastp at Q25 for trimming and MiXCR for clone calling, and kept in-frame beta chains. Every CDR3 protein is listed once, alongside the most common genes and DNA of its rows. For this sample the table gives about 1.1 million distinct CDR3 sequences, of which around two fifths were detected only once. The top ten hold about an eighth of the sample. The specimen was blood. Receptors were obtained from a man between 18 and 29 years old in good health.

The CDR3: CSARDARGYTEAFF. The CDR3 nucleotides are TGCAGTGCTAGAGATGCCAGGGGATACACTGAAGCTTTCTTT. The chain links TRBV20-1 to TRBJ1-1, with D perhaps TRBD1 (6 bases). The CDR3 runs 14 residues. V was shortened by 0 bases and J by 3 bases, with 11 bases between the two germline ends. Looked up from germline, CDR1 is DFQATT and CDR2 is SNEGSKA (reference sequence).

The chain combines TRBV20-1 with TRBJ2-5, with a possible D match to TRBD2 (6 bases). V lost 0 bases to trimming and J lost 0 bases, with 11 bases between them. Germline V gene lookup returns CDR1 DFQATT and CDR2 SNEGSKA (reference sequence). CDR3 length: 15 amino acids. The CDR3 here is CSAREFGGDQETQYF. In nucleotides, the CDR3 is TGCAGTGCTAGAGAGTTCGGAGGGGACCAAGAGACCCAGTACTTC.

This clonotype was detected only a few times. This chain connects TRBV9 to TRBJ2-6; TRBD1 aligns across 8 bases. This CDR3 has 17 amino acids. CDR1 and CDR2 from the germline V gene are SGDLS and YYNGEE. V shed 4 bases and J 1 base; nucleotides not matched to a gene: 7. The CDR3 bases are TGTGCCAGCAGCCCTTTCGGGGACAGGTCTGGGGCCAACGTCCTGACTTTC. Translation: CASSPFGDRSGANVLTF.

This clonotype has more than one count but fewer than ten. The gene calls are TRBV20-1 and TRBJ1-2; D possibly corresponds to TRBD1 (5 bases). This CDR3 comprises 14 residues. V was cut by 0 bases and J by 3 bases, with 11 bases left in between. The germline V gene encodes CDR1 DFQATT and CDR2 SNEGSKA (reference sequence). The CDR3 DNA reads TGCAGTGCTAGAGATCTCGCGGGGGACTATGGCTACACCTTC. Its protein product is CSARDLAGDYGYTF.

This clonotype has only a few counts. The chain carries TRBV27 and TRBJ1-2; 10 bases are shared with TRBD1. After removal of 6 bases from V and 3 bases from J, the junction contained 7 bases not matched to a gene. Germline V CDR1 and CDR2: MNHEY, SMNVEV (reference sequence). The CDR3 extends over 15 amino acids. The CDR3 is CASRTGQGVDYGYTF. The CDR3 DNA reads TGTGCCAGCAGGACTGGACAGGGGGTTGACTATGGCTACACCTTC.

The chain employs TRBV4-2 and TRBJ1-6; no clear D. The CDR3 has 14 residues. Germline loops: CDR1 LGHNA, CDR2 YNFKEQ. V dropped 0 bases and J dropped 7 bases, with 7 bases sitting between them. CDR3 in amino acids: CASSQESANSPLHF. CDR3 DNA sequence: TGTGCCAGCAGCCAAGAGTCAGCCAATTCACCCCTCCACTTT.

This clonotype was picked up a small number of times. This chain links TRBV20-1 with TRBJ1-2, with TRBD1 matching 9 bases. CDR3 length equals 17 residues. CDR1 is DFQATT and CDR2 is SNEGSKA in the germline V gene (reference sequence). Losses at the gene ends were 0 bases for V and 3 bases for J; bases not matched to a gene: 11. In DNA form, the CDR3 reads TGCAGTGCTAGAGAGAGGGGGACAGGGCACGGAGACTATGGCTACACCTTC. Translated: CSARERGTGHGDYGYTF.

This clonotype appeared once. The rearrangement joins TRBV4-3 to TRBJ2-6; 8 positions agree with TRBD1. The CDR3 has 20 residues. The germline gives CDR1 LGHNA, CDR2 YSLEER. J was trimmed by 0 bases and V by 1 base; bases with no gene match: 11. The CDR3 sequence is CASSQAPLGTGFSGANVLTF. CDR3 DNA sequence: TGCGCCAGCAGCCAAGCCCCATTGGGGACAGGCTTCTCTGGGGCCAACGTCCTGACTTTC.

CDR3 DNA sequence: TGTGCCATCAGTGCAGGCCCTTACCAAGAGACCCAGTACTTC. As protein: CAISAGPYQETQYF. The V and J genes are TRBV10-3 and TRBJ2-5; D unresolved. The CDR3 has 14 residues. V was cut by 4 bases and J by 0 bases, with 9 bases left in between. Germline CDR1 is ENHRY and CDR2 is SYGVKD.

This rearrangement joins TRBV3-1 to TRBJ1-5; D call uncertain. This CDR3 is built from 15 residues. Germline CDR1 reads LGHDT; CDR2 reads YNNKEL (reference sequence). The germline V and J ends were trimmed by 0 bases and 5 bases, with 11 bases remaining between them. As DNA, the CDR3 is TGTGCCAGCAGCCAAGATTGGGCCGGAGATCAGCCCCAGCATTTT. As protein: CASSQDWAGDQPQHF.